This is a list of T cell receptor beta chains from one sample in a study of blood T cell repertoires in COVID-19. The protocol was immunoSEQ multiplex PCR, while the TCRdb copy is restricted to in-frame clones and leaves out a portion. The repertoire has roughly 73,000 clones, about 88% of them found once; the top ten carry around 4.2%. The sample taken for sequencing was peripheral blood. Source of these receptors: a man aged 65 to 85 with active COVID-19. Each CDR3 is given with its conserved first and last residue. A D gene is named only where the DNA matches it firmly. Not all rows give a size; the values are once, few, many and, for expanded clones, a class.

v_call	clone_size	d_call	j_call	cdr3_aa	cdr3_nt
TRBV7-2	once	.	TRBJ2-1	CASSPPAGSHYEQFF	TGTGCCAGCAGCCCCCCGGCCGGTAGCCATTATGAGCAGTTCTTC
TRBV30	once	.	TRBJ2-1	CAWTRGTGGGYNEQFF	TGTGCCTGGACCCGGGGAACAGGGGGGGGGTACAATGAGCAGTTCTTC
TRBV4-1	.	.	TRBJ1-5	CASSQDSGGGGQPQHF	TGCGCCAGCAGCCAAGATTCCGGGGGAGGGGGTCAGCCCCAGCATTTT
TRBV10-3	.	TRBD1	TRBJ2-2	CATRTGGDTGELFF	TGTGCCACCAGGACAGGGGGGGACACCGGGGAGCTGTTTTTT
TRBV9	.	TRBD1	TRBJ2-5	CASSPRDSRQETQYF	TGTGCCAGCAGCCCCCGGGACAGCCGTCAAGAGACCCAGTACTTC
TRBV5-6	.	.	TRBJ1-3	CASSRSPQRSDTIYF	TGTGCCAGCAGCCGTTCCCCCCAACGGTCGGACACCATATATTTT
TRBV5-8	.	.	TRBJ2-7	CASSPRASYEQYF	TGTGCCAGCAGCCCCAGGGCTTCCTACGAGCAGTACTTC
TRBV27	.	TRBD2	TRBJ2-1	CASSTRASGNSYNEQFF	TGTGCCAGCAGTACCCGGGCTAGCGGGAACTCCTACAATGAGCAGTTCTTC
TRBV24-1	.	TRBD2	TRBJ2-1	CATSGPTSGNNEQFF	TGTGCCACCAGTGGGCCAACTAGCGGTAACAATGAGCAGTTCTTC
TRBV6-4	.	.	TRBJ1-5	CASRGGAPPNQPQHF	TGTGCCAGCCGCGGGGGGGCCCCCCCCAATCAGCCCCAGCATTTT
TRBV27	.	TRBD2	TRBJ2-5	CASSWGRGGETQYF	TGTGCCAGCAGTTGGGGGCGCGGGGGGGAGACCCAGTACTTC
TRBV7-2	few	.	TRBJ1-6	CASSPDTQYNSPLHF	TGTGCCAGCAGCCCCGACACGCAATATAATTCACCCCTCCACTTT
TRBV7-9	.	.	TRBJ2-3	CASSWLSSTDTQYF	TGTGCCAGCAGCTGGCTTAGCAGCACAGATACGCAGTATTTT
TRBV13	.	TRBD1	TRBJ2-1	CASSRDREDEQFF	TGTGCCAGCAGCCGGGACAGGGAAGATGAGCAGTTCTTC
TRBV18	.	TRBD1	TRBJ2-2	CASSPDRANTGELFF	TGTGCCAGCTCACCGGACAGGGCGAACACCGGGGAGCTGTTTTTT
TRBV5-1	.	TRBD2	TRBJ2-1	CASSPAGLAGVVYNEQFF	TGCGCCAGCAGCCCCGCCGGGCTAGCGGGAGTGGTCTACAATGAGCAGTTCTTC
TRBV7-3	.	TRBD2	TRBJ2-3	CASSPGGSTDTQYF	TGTGCCAGCAGCCCCGGGGGGAGCACAGATACGCAGTATTTT
TRBV19	.	.	TRBJ1-5	CASSITGRVGQPQHF	TGTGCCAGTAGTATTACAGGTAGGGTGGGGCAGCCCCAGCATTTT
TRBV19	.	TRBD1	TRBJ2-3	CASRTGGPTDTQYF	TGTGCCAGTAGGACAGGGGGCCCCACAGATACGCAGTATTTT
TRBV5-6	.	.	TRBJ1-1	CASSAEQGGNTEAFF	TGTGCCAGCAGCGCCGAACAGGGTGGTAACACTGAAGCTTTCTTT
TRBV7-9	.	TRBD2	TRBJ2-5	CASSQREGWWQETQYF	TGTGCCAGCAGCCAGCGGGAGGGGTGGTGGCAAGAGACCCAGTACTTC
TRBV11-2	.	TRBD2	TRBJ2-2	CASSPSSGRGGGELFF	TGTGCCAGCAGCCCCTCTAGCGGGAGGGGCGGGGGGGAGCTGTTTTTT
TRBV20-1	.	.	TRBJ2-5	CSASLEETQYF	TGCAGTGCTAGCCTAGAAGAGACCCAGTACTTC
TRBV4-2	.	TRBD2	TRBJ2-7	CASSQGIGTSLREQYF	TGTGCCAGCAGCCAAGGGATAGGGACTAGCCTTCGCGAGCAGTACTTC
TRBV28	.	TRBD1	TRBJ1-1	CASSLQHRGFSEAFF	TGTGCCAGCAGTTTACAACACAGGGGGTTTTCTGAAGCTTTCTTT
TRBV29-1	.	.	TRBJ1-2	CSVEDLGGVLAYGYTF	TGCAGCGTTGAAGATCTTGGGGGGGTACTTGCCTATGGCTACACCTTC
TRBV5-1	.	TRBD2	TRBJ2-1	CASSLGTSGTNEQFF	TGCGCCAGCAGCTTAGGGACTAGCGGCACCAATGAGCAGTTCTTC
TRBV5-4	.	TRBD2	TRBJ2-2	CASSGSGSTNTGELFF	TGTGCCAGCAGCGGTAGCGGGAGCACGAACACCGGGGAGCTGTTTTTT
TRBV7-8	few	TRBD1	TRBJ1-2	CASSPRQGWYGYTF	TGTGCCAGCAGCCCACGACAGGGATGGTATGGCTACACCTTC
TRBV4-3	.	.	TRBJ2-5	CASSQEPQGQETQYF	TGCGCCAGCAGCCAAGAGCCCCAGGGCCAAGAGACCCAGTACTTC
TRBV24-1	.	TRBD2	TRBJ2-3	CATSDPAGTSGHTQYF	TGTGCCACCAGTGACCCAGCCGGGACTAGCGGCCATACGCAGTATTTT
TRBV6-2/TRBV6-3	.	TRBD1	TRBJ1-5	CASSAIQGWPQHF	TGTGCCAGCAGTGCCATACAGGGGTGGCCCCAGCATTTT
TRBV15	.	.	TRBJ1-1	CATSREGARQAAEAFF	TGTGCCACCAGCAGAGAGGGTGCCAGGCAGGCCGCTGAAGCTTTCTTT
TRBV9	.	.	TRBJ1-3	CASSVGEGAGNTIYF	TGTGCCAGCAGCGTAGGGGAGGGGGCTGGAAACACCATATATTTT
TRBV20-1	.	.	TRBJ2-7	CSASSGYEQYF	TGCAGTGCTAGTAGCGGCTACGAGCAGTACTTC
TRBV2	.	.	TRBJ1-5	CASNRGGLGNQPQHF	TGTGCCAGCAATAGGGGGGGTTTGGGGAATCAGCCCCAGCATTTT
TRBV28	.	TRBD2	TRBJ2-3	CASTSSGRGADTQYF	TGTGCCAGCACAAGCAGCGGGAGGGGGGCAGATACGCAGTATTTT
TRBV6-2/TRBV6-3	.	TRBD2	TRBJ2-7	CASSYQPPSREGRGEQYF	TGTGCCAGCAGTTACCAACCCCCCTCTCGGGAGGGGAGAGGGGAGCAGTACTTC